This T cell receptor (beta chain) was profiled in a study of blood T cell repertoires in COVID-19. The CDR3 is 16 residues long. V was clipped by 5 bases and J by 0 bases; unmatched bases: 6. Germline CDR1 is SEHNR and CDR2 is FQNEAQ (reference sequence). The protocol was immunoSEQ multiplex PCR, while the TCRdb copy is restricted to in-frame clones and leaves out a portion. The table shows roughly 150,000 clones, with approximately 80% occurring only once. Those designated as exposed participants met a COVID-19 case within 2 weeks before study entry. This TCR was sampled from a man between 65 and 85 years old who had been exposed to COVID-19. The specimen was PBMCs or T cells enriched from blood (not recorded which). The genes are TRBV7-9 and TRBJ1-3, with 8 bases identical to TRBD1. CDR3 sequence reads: CASSPRTGSSGNTIYF. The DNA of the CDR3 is TGTGCCAGCAGCCCGAGGACAGGGTCCTCTGGAAACACCATATATTTT.